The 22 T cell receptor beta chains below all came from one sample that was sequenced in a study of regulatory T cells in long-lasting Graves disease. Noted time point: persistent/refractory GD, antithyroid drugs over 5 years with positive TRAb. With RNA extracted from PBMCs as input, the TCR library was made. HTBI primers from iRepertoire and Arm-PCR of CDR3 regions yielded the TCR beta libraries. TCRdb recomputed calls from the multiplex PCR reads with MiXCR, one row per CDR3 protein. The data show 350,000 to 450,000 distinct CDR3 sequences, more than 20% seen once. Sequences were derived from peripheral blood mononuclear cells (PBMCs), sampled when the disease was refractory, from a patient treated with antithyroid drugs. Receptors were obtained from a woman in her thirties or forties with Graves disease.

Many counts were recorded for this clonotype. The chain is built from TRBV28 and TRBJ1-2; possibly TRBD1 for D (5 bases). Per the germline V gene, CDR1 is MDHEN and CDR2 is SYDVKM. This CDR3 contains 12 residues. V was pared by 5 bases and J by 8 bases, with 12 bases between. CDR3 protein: CASSQGREGYTF. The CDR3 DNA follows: TGTGCCAGCAGTCAGGGTAGGGAGGGCTACACCTTC.

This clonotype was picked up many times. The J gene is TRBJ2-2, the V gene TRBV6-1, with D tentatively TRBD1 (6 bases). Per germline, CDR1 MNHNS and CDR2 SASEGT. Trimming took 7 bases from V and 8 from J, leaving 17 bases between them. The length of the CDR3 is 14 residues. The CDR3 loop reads CASTRRTDRGELFF. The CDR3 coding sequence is TGTGCCAGCACTCGTCGAACGGACAGAGGGGAGCTGTTTTTT.

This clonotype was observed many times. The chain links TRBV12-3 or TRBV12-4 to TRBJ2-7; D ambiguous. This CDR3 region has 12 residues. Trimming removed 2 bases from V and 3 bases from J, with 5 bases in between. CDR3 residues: CASSLYIYEQYF. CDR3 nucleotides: TGTGCCAGCAGTTTATATATCTACGAGCAGTACTTC.

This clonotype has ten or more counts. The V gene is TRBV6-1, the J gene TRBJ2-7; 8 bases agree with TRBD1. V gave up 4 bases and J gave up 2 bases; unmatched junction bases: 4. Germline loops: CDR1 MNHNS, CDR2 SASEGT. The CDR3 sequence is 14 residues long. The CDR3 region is CASSGQGAPYEQYF. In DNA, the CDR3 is TGTGCCAGCAGTGGTCAGGGGGCACCCTACGAGCAGTACTTC.

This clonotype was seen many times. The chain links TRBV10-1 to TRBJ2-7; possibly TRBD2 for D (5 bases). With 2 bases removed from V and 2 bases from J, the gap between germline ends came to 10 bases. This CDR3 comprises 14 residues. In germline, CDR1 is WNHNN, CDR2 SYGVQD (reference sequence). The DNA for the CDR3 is TGCGCCAGCAGTGAGATGAGGGTCCCCTACGAGCAGTACTTC. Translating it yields CASSEMRVPYEQYF.

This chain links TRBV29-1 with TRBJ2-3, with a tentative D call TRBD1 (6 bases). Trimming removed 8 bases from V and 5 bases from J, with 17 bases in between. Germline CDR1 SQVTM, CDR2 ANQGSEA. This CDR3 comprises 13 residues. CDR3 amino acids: CSHPLGRGDTQYF. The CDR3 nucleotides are TGCAGCCACCCACTGGGCAGGGGAGATACGCAGTATTTT.

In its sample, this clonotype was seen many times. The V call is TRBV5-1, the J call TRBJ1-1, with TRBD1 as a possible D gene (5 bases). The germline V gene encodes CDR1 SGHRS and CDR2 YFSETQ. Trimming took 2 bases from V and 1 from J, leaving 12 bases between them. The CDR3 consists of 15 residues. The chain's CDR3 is CASSLWGYQNTEAFF. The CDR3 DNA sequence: TGCGCCAGCAGCTTATGGGGGTATCAGAACACTGAAGCTTTCTTT.

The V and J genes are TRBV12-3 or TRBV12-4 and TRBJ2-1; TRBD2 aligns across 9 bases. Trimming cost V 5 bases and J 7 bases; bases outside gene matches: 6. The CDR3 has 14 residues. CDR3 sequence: CASSPRLADNEQFF. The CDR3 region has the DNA TGTGCCAGCAGTCCCCGACTAGCGGATAATGAGCAGTTCTTC.

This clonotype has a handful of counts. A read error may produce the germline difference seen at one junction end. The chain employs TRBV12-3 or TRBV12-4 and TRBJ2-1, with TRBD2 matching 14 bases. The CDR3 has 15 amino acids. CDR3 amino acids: CASKTNPGLAGVVVF. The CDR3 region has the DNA TGTGCCAGCAAAACGAATCCGGGACTAGCGGGAGTGGTGGTCTTC.

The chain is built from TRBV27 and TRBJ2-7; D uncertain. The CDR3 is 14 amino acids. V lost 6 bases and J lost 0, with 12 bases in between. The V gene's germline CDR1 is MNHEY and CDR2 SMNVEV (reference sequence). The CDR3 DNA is TGTGCCAGCAGACCCTCACTACGCTCCTACGAGCAGTACTTC. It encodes CASRPSLRSYEQYF.

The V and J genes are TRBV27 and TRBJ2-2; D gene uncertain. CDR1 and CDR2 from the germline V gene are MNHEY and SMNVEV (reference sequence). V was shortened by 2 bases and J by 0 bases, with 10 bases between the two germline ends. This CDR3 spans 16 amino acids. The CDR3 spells CASSLSRLANTGELFF. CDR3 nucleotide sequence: TGTGCCAGCAGTTTAAGTCGCCTGGCGAACACCGGGGAGCTGTTTTTT.

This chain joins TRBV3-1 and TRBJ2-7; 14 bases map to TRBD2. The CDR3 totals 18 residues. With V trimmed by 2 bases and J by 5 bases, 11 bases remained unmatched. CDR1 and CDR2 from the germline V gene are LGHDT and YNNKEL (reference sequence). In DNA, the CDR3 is TGTGCCAGCAGCCAACATACGGGACTAGCGGGAGTACCCGACGAGCAGTACTTC. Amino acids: CASSQHTGLAGVPDEQYF.

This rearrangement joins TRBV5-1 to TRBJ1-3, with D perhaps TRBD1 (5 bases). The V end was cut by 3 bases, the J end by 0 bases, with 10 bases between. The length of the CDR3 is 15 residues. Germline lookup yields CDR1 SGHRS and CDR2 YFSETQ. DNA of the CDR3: TGCGCCAGCAGCTGGGGACCTAACTCTGGAAACACCATATATTTT. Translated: CASSWGPNSGNTIYF.

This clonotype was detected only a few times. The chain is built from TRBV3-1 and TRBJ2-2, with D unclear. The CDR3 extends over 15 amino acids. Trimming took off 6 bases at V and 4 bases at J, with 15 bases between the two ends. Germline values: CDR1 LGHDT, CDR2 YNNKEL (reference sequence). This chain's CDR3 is CASRSQPGSTGELFF. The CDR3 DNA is TGTGCCAGCAGGTCCCAGCCAGGTTCCACCGGGGAGCTGTTTTTT.

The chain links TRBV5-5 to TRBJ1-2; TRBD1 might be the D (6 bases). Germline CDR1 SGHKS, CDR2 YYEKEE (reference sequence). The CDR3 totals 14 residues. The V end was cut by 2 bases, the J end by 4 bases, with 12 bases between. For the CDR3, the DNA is TGTGCCAGCAGCTTACAGGGTTTACTCTATGGCTACACCTTC. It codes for CASSLQGLLYGYTF. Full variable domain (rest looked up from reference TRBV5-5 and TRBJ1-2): DAGVTQSPTHLIKTRGQQVTLRCSPISGHKSVSWYQQVLGQGPQFIFQYYEKEERGRGNFPDRFSARQFPNYSSELNVNALLLGDSALYLCASSLQGLLYGYTFGSGTRLTVV.

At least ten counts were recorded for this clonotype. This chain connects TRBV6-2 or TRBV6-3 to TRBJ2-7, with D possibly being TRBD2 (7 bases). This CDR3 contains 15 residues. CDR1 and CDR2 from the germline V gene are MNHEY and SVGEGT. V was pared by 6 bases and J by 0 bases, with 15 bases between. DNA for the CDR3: TGTGCCAGCAGAGGGGGGGTTCTCAGCTCCTACGAGCAGTACTTC. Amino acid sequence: CASRGGVLSSYEQYF.

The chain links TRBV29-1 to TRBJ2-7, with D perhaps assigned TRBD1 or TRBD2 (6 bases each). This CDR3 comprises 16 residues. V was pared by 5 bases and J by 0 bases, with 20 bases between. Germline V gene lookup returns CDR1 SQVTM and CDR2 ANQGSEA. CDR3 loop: CSVRTGRWESSYEQYF. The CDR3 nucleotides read TGCAGCGTTCGAACAGGGAGGTGGGAGAGCTCCTACGAGCAGTACTTC.

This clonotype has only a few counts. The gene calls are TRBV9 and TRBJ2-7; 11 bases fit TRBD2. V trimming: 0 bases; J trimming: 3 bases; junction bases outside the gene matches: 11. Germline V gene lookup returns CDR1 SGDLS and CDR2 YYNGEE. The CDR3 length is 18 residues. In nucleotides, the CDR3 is TGTGCCAGCAGCGTAGCAGCCGAACTAGCGGGAGTTGGCTACGAGCAGTACTTC. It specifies CASSVAAELAGVGYEQYF. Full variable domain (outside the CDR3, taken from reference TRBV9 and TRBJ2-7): DSGVTQTPKHLITATGQRVTLRCSPRSGDLSVYWYQQSLDQGLQFLIQYYNGEERAKGNILERFSAQQFPDLHSELNLSSLELGDSALYFCASSVAAELAGVGYEQYFGPGTRLTVT.

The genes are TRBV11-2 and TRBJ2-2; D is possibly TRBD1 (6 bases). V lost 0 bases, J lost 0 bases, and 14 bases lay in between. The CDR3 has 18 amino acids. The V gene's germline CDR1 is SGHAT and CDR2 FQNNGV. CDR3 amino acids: CASSLDFSGTTNTGELFF. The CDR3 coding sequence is TGTGCCAGCAGCTTAGATTTTAGTGGGACAACGAACACCGGGGAGCTGTTTTTT.

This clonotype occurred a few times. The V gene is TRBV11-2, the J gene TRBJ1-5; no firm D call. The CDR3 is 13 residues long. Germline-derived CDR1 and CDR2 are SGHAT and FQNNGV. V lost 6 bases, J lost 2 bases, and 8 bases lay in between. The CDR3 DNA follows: TGTGCCAGCAGTATAAACCGCAATCAGCCCCAGCATTTT. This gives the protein CASSINRNQPQHF.

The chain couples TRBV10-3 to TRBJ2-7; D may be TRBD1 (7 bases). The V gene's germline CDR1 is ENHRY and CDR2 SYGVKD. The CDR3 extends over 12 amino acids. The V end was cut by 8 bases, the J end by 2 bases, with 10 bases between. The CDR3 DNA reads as TGTGCCATCCGCGGGACAGCCTACGAGCAGTACTTC. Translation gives CAIRGTAYEQYF.

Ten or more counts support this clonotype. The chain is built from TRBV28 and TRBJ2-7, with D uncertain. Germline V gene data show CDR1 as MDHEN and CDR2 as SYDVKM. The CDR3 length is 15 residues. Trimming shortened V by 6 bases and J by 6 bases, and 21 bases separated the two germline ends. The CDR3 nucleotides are TGTGCCAGCAGCATCCCCACACAAAGCAGGTCCGAGCAGTACTTC. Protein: CASSIPTQSRSEQYF.